This is a list of T cell receptor beta chains from one sample in a study of T cell responses to AZD1222 COVID-19 vaccine. TCRdb's table, derived via immunoSEQ multiplex PCR, lists solely in-frame clones and lacks some. The sample shows some 120,000 clones, about 90% of them seen only once. Here the sequenced sample was peripheral blood, taken on day 0 of MenACWY control vaccination. The receptors come from an adult in good health. Both conserved end residues are trimmed from each CDR3.

V gene,CDR3 protein
TRBV20-1,SASPSGLSTDTQY
TRBV5-1,ASSLSGLNEKLF
TRBV6-2/TRBV6-3,ASSSTGTALYGYT
TRBV18,ASSPLVSNEQF
TRBV12-3/TRBV12-4,ASSLLSRKQF
TRBV7-7,ASSSGLAENTGELF
TRBV5-6,ASSHWRGRVYGYT
TRBV29-1,SVEWQGRSYEQY
TRBV18,ASSPLGEEQF
TRBV4-1,ASSQVVGGRQPNTGELF
TRBV25-1,ASSLGHYEQY
TRBV21-1,ASSPSSGTGGDRSNQPQH
TRBV5-4,ASGSGRTDTQY
TRBV19,ASSIVHGSDTEAF
TRBV11-2,ASSLRGTEKLF
TRBV2,ASSDGTNPPLH
TRBV19,ASSSWTGANHEQY